This record covers a single TCR beta chain. Antigen: not known. The sample is drawn from a study of OX40 agonist ivuxolimab in advanced cancers. As for the study in general: Patients received ivuxolimab, an intravenous treatment, every 2 weeks at 0.01 to 10 mg/kg. Study-level results: Partly responding patients at 0.1-3.0 mg/kg showed some of the smallest clonal expansion.

Only in-frame clones appear in the TCRdb table, and some are missing; sequencing was by immunoSEQ multiplex PCR. The sample holds about 48,000 clones, around 84% seen once. Individuals having autoimmune disease history or systemic immunosuppression were not enrolled. The germline gives CDR1 SGHKS, CDR2 YYEKEE (reference sequence). Trimming took 0 bases from V and 6 from J, leaving 15 bases between them. The CDR3 sequence is 15 residues long. The V and J genes are TRBV5-5 and TRBJ1-1, with D possibly matching TRBD1 (5 bases). This TCR came from an adult with an advanced solid tumor such as melanoma, head and neck, liver or kidney cancer. Sample: CD4+ or CD8+ T cells sorted from blood, taken in a trial of the OX40 agonist ivuxolimab. The CDR3 nucleotides are TGTGCCAGCAGCTTGGAGGGGCAGGCCAGGTCTGAAGCTTTCTTT. As protein: CASSLEGQARSEAFF.